This T cell receptor beta chain derives from a study of OX40 agonist ivuxolimab in advanced cancers. Assay: immunoSEQ multiplex PCR; the TCRdb copy retains only in-frame clones and omits some. Of more than 60,000 clones in the sample, 80% to 85% are singletons; the top ten hold 4% to 4.5%. The table lists this clone with a count of one. CDR3 size: 14 residues. The germline CDR1 and CDR2 sequences are MNHNY and SVGAGI (reference sequence). Trimming removed 2 bases from V and 1 base from J, with 8 bases in between. The clonotype was recovered from an adult with an advanced solid tumor such as melanoma, head and neck, liver or kidney cancer. J is TRBJ1-2 and V is TRBV6-6, with D possibly matching TRBD1 (5 bases). The sequenced sample was CD4+ or CD8+ T cells sorted from blood, obtained in a trial of the OX40 agonist ivuxolimab. CDR3 DNA sequence: TGTGCCAGCAGTTACACGGGACTTAACTATGGCTACACCTTC. This gives the protein CASSYTGLNYGYTF.